These 28 T cell receptor beta chains were sequenced from one sample in a study of cytomegalovirus exposure and HLA in healthy donors. The assay was immunoSEQ multiplex PCR, and TCRdb's table has in-frame clones only and misses some. The table includes around 190,000 clones, less than 85% detected once. Material for sequencing was PBMCs. These receptors all stem from a man between 18 and 29 years old in good health and CMV-seropositive.

The V gene is TRBV5-6, the J gene TRBJ2-5; 7 bases match TRBD1. The CDR3 loop spans 14 amino acids. With 0 bases clipped from V and 3 bases from J, the junction kept 2 bases outside the gene matches. Looked up from germline, CDR1 is SGHDT and CDR2 is YYEEEE. CDR3 in amino acids: CASSLGQGEETQYF. The DNA of the CDR3 is TGTGCCAGCAGCTTGGGACAGGGTGAAGAGACCCAGTACTTC. Complete variable domain (other parts from reference TRBV5-6 and TRBJ2-5): DAGVTQSPTHLIKTRGQQVTLRCSPKSGHDTVSWYQQALGQGPQFIFQYYEEEERQRGNFPDRFSGHQFPNYSSELNVNALLLGDSALYLCASSLGQGEETQYFGPGTRLLVL.

The chain recombines TRBV2 with TRBJ2-7; TRBD2 matches at 8 bases. The V gene's germline CDR1 is SNHLY and CDR2 FYNNEI. The CDR3 runs 16 residues. V lost 5 bases to trimming and J lost 6 bases; unmatched junction nucleotides: 15. The CDR3 is CASSSYSGGGLREQYF. CDR3 nucleotides: TGTGCCAGCAGTTCCTACTCCGGGGGGGGATTACGCGAGCAGTACTTC. Full variable domain (remainder filled in from reference TRBV2 and TRBJ2-7): EPEVTQTPSHQVTQMGQEVILRCVPISNHLYFYWYRQILGQKVEFLVSFYNNEISEKSEIFDDQFSVERPDGSNFTLKIRSTKLEDSAMYFCASSSYSGGGLREQYFGPGTRLTVT.

The DNA of the CDR3 is TGTGCCAGCAGCGTGGGGTATGGCAGGACAAAAGGGGAGCAGTACTTC. The encoded protein is CASSVGYGRTKGEQYF. The chain uses TRBV7-9 and TRBJ2-7, with a possible D match to TRBD1 (5 bases). Germline CDR1 reads SEHNR; CDR2 reads FQNEAQ (reference sequence). The CDR3 extends over 16 amino acids. V lost 5 bases to trimming and J lost 7 bases, with 24 bases between them.

The chain combines TRBV9 with TRBJ2-6; the D gene is possibly TRBD2 (7 bases). The length of the CDR3 is 19 residues. Trimming pared 4 bases from V and 1 base from J, leaving 21 bases between. Looked up from germline, CDR1 is SGDLS and CDR2 is YYNGEE. The CDR3 sequence: CASSPRGGRGLSGANVLTF. DNA of the CDR3: TGTGCCAGCAGCCCCCGGGGAGGGAGGGGGTTGTCTGGGGCCAACGTCCTGACTTTC.

The chain couples TRBV18 to TRBJ2-7; 8 bases fit TRBD2. Germline CDR1 reads KGHSH; CDR2 reads LQKENI. The CDR3 runs to 16 residues. V was clipped by 0 bases and J by 0 bases; unmatched bases: 4. The CDR3 DNA is TGTGCCAGCTCACCACCGATCAGCGGGAGCTCCTACGAGCAGTACTTC. It specifies CASSPPISGSSYEQYF.

This rearrangement joins TRBV30 to TRBJ1-1; 8 bases map to TRBD1. The length of the CDR3 is 12 residues. Germline trimming cut 7 bases from V and 4 bases from J; bases unmatched to any gene: 5. Per the germline V gene, CDR1 is GTSNPN and CDR2 is SVGIG (reference sequence). Here the CDR3 reads CAFQQGGTEAFF. CDR3 nucleotides: TGTGCCTTCCAACAGGGGGGCACTGAAGCTTTCTTT. Variable domain in full (rest from reference TRBV30 and TRBJ1-1): SQTIHQWPATLVQPVGSPLSLECTVEGTSNPNLYWYRQAAGRGLQLLFYSVGIGQISSEVPQNLSASRPQDRQFILSSKKLLLSDSGFYLCAFQQGGTEAFFGQGTRLTVV.

With regard to this clone: Its ends do not fully match the called genes, so a read error is possible. The J gene is TRBJ2-5, the V gene TRBV7-7; TRBD1 matches at 7 bases. Per germline, CDR1 SSHAT and CDR2 FNYEAQ (reference sequence). This CDR3 has 15 residues. CDR3 sequence: CASSPHPTGKETQYF. DNA of the CDR3: TGTGCTAGCAGCCCGCACCCGACAGGGAAAGAGACCCAGTACTTC.

The rearrangement links TRBV19 to TRBJ2-1; 9 nucleotides line up with TRBD1. J gave up 6 bases and V 1 base, and 10 bases lay outside the gene matches. CDR3 length: 17 amino acids. CDR1 and CDR2 (germline): LNHDA, SQIVND (reference sequence). CDR3 DNA sequence: TGTGCCAGTAGTATAGTAAGGGTCCGACAGGGGGTCAATGAGCAGTTCTTC. It is translated as CASSIVRVRQGVNEQFF. The full variable domain, with the rest looked up from reference TRBV19 and TRBJ2-1, is DGGITQSPKYLFRKEGQNVTLSCEQNLNHDAMYWYRQDPGQGLRLIYYSQIVNDFQKGDIAEGYSVSREKKESFPLTVTSAQKNPTAFYLCASSIVRVRQGVNEQFFGPGTRLTVL.

The rearrangement uses TRBV27 and TRBJ1-5; D is ambiguous. V lost 0 bases and J 0 bases, leaving 9 bases between the germline ends. CDR1 MNHEY and CDR2 SMNVEV come from the germline V gene (reference sequence). CDR3 size: 16 residues. The CDR3 bases are TGTGCCAGCAGTTTATCATCCCAGGTTAGCAATCAGCCCCAGCATTTT. Its protein is CASSLSSQVSNQPQHF.

The V gene is TRBV2, the J gene TRBJ1-6, with D perhaps matching TRBD1 (6 bases). V gave up 4 bases and J gave up 8 bases, with 15 bases separating them. The CDR3 has 15 amino acids. Germline CDR1 and CDR2: SNHLY and FYNNEI. As DNA, the CDR3 is TGTGCCAGCAGTGTAGATGGGGGGGGCGATTCACCCCTCCACTTT. Amino acids: CASSVDGGGDSPLHF.

The chain's CDR3 is CATSRARAIYGYTF. The CDR3 DNA reads as TGTGCCACCAGCAGAGCCAGGGCCATCTATGGCTACACCTTC. This chain links TRBV15 with TRBJ1-2; possible D gene TRBD1, 5 bases. The CDR3 totals 14 residues. Trimming took off 1 base at V and 4 bases at J, with 10 bases between the two ends. Germline values: CDR1 LNHNV, CDR2 YYDKDF (reference sequence).

The chain carries TRBV7-9 and TRBJ2-1, with 10 positions matching TRBD2. This CDR3 contains 16 residues. V gave up 3 bases and J gave up 6 bases; unmatched junction bases: 8. Germline assignment: CDR1 SEHNR and CDR2 FQNEAQ (reference sequence). The CDR3 bases are TGTGCCAGCAGCTTCCTAGCGGGAGAAGGGAGCAATGAGCAGTTCTTC. It translates to CASSFLAGEGSNEQFF. Variable domain in full (rest from reference TRBV7-9 and TRBJ2-1): DTGVSQNPRHKITKRGQNVTFRCDPISEHNRLYWYRQTLGQGPEFLTYFQNEAQLEKSRLLSDRFSAERPKGSFSTLEIQRTEQGDSAMYLCASSFLAGEGSNEQFFGPGTRLTVL.

The chain employs TRBV7-9 and TRBJ1-2; TRBD1 is a possible D gene (6 bases). This CDR3 comprises 15 residues. CDR1 SEHNR and CDR2 FQNEAQ come from the germline V gene (reference sequence). V lost 5 bases to trimming and J lost 4 bases, with 17 bases between them. The CDR3 protein is CASSPGGPTGYGYTF. The CDR3 DNA follows: TGTGCCAGCAGCCCCGGGGGGCCAACGGGCTATGGCTACACCTTC. Supplemented by reference TRBV7-9 and TRBJ1-2, the full variable domain reads DTGVSQNPRHKITKRGQNVTFRCDPISEHNRLYWYRQTLGQGPEFLTYFQNEAQLEKSRLLSDRFSAERPKGSFSTLEIQRTEQGDSAMYLCASSPGGPTGYGYTFGSGTRLTVV.

The rearrangement links TRBV27 to TRBJ1-2, with D unclear. There are 12 residues in the CDR3. V was shortened by 6 bases and J by 8 bases, with 13 bases between the two germline ends. Per germline, CDR1 MNHEY and CDR2 SMNVEV (reference sequence). CDR3: CASRDEGEGYTF. As DNA, the CDR3 is TGTGCCAGCAGAGACGAAGGAGAAGGCTACACCTTC.

The V and J genes are TRBV30 and TRBJ1-1; TRBD1 aligns across 7 bases. J was trimmed by 5 bases and V by 7 bases; bases with no gene match: 7. The CDR3 consists of 12 residues. The germline CDR1 and CDR2 sequences are GTSNPN and SVGIG (reference sequence). The CDR3 sequence: CALTTGRTEAFF. The CDR3 nucleotides read TGTGCCTTGACGACAGGGAGAACTGAAGCTTTCTTT.

This clone was counted a single time. This chain links TRBV6-6 with TRBJ2-7; tentative D call: TRBD1 (6 bases). The CDR3 has 14 residues. V lost 1 base and J lost 3, with 10 bases in between. Per the germline V gene, CDR1 is MNHNY and CDR2 is SVGAGI (reference sequence). The chain's CDR3 is CASSYWQGSYEQYF. The CDR3 nucleotides read TGTGCCAGCAGTTACTGGCAGGGGAGCTACGAGCAGTACTTC.

The rearrangement uses TRBV9 and TRBJ1-2; 7 bases match TRBD1. After removal of 3 bases from V and 2 bases from J, the junction contained 10 bases not matched to a gene. The CDR3 loop spans 16 amino acids. Germline V lookup: CDR1 SGDLS, CDR2 YYNGEE. CDR3 nucleotides: TGTGCCAGCAGCGCATCGACAGGGAAGGGGAACTATGGCTACACCTTC. Residues: CASSASTGKGNYGYTF.

This clone appeared a few times. The chain recombines TRBV27 with TRBJ2-7, with 10 positions matching TRBD2. With V trimmed by 2 bases and J by 9 bases, 7 bases remained unmatched. This CDR3 is 14 amino acids long. From germline, CDR1 is MNHEY and CDR2 SMNVEV (reference sequence). The CDR3 loop reads CASSLRAAGGGQYF. The CDR3 nucleotides read TGTGCCAGCAGTTTAAGAGCAGCGGGAGGGGGGCAGTACTTC.

The chain's CDR3 is CASRETGTSGSGSEQYF. CDR3 DNA: TGTGCCAGCAGGGAGACCGGGACTAGCGGGAGTGGTAGCGAGCAGTACTTC. The V and J genes are TRBV5-8 and TRBJ2-7; the match to TRBD2 covers 14 bases. V lost 5 bases to trimming and J lost 6 bases; unmatched junction nucleotides: 13. This CDR3 spans 17 amino acids. CDR1 is SGHTS and CDR2 is YDEGEE in the germline V gene. Variable domain in full (rest from reference TRBV5-8 and TRBJ2-7): EAGVTQSPTHLIKTRGQQATLRCSPISGHTSVYWYQQALGLGLQFLLWYDEGEERNRGNFPPRFSGRQFPNYSSELNVNALELEDSALYLCASRETGTSGSGSEQYFGPGTRLTVT.

Only a few counts were recorded for this clone. The J gene is TRBJ2-2, the V gene TRBV6-5, with D perhaps TRBD2 (5 bases). The V end was cut by 6 bases, the J end by 10 bases, with 9 bases between. Germline assignment: CDR1 MNHEY and CDR2 SVGAGI. The CDR3 extends over 11 amino acids. CDR3 region: CASRTGMELFF. CDR3 sequence (DNA): TGTGCCAGCAGAACCGGGATGGAGCTGTTTTTT.

J is TRBJ1-1 and V is TRBV10-3; perhaps TRBD1 as D (5 bases). V lost 0 bases and J lost 1, with 21 bases in between. The CDR3 is 19 residues long. CDR1 is ENHRY, CDR2 SYGVKD, per germline. In DNA, the CDR3 is TGTGCCATCAGTGAGTCCTTAAGCGGGGGTACGACTGGGAACACTGAAGCTTTCTTT. It yields the protein CAISESLSGGTTGNTEAFF.

This sequence joins TRBV18 and TRBJ1-1; D uncertain. Germline loops: CDR1 KGHSH, CDR2 LQKENI. Trimming took 2 bases from V and 1 from J, leaving 8 bases between them. The CDR3 loop spans 14 amino acids. The CDR3 reads CASSPEGGNTEAFF. The DNA of the CDR3 is TGTGCCAGCTCACCAGAGGGAGGGAACACTGAAGCTTTCTTT.

The V gene is TRBV29-1, the J gene TRBJ2-1, with TRBD2 identical over 9 bases. After removal of 0 bases from V and 9 bases from J, the junction contained 6 bases not matched to a gene. Germline lookup yields CDR1 SQVTM and CDR2 ANQGSEA. The CDR3 runs 14 residues. The CDR3 sequence: CSVEDSGRYGEQFF. The CDR3 DNA is TGCAGCGTTGAAGATAGCGGGAGATACGGTGAGCAGTTCTTC.

The chain joins TRBV4-1 to TRBJ2-1; TRBD1 matches at 7 bases. This CDR3 has 16 amino acids. Germline V lookup: CDR1 MGHRA, CDR2 YSYEKL. The ends lost 1 base at V and 0 bases at J; junction bases unmatched: 3. The CDR3 here is CASSQGQGPSYNEQFF. In nucleotides, the CDR3 is TGCGCCAGCAGCCAAGGACAGGGTCCCTCCTACAATGAGCAGTTCTTC.

This chain uses TRBV6-6 with TRBJ2-7, with 7 bases identical to TRBD1. The CDR3 consists of 11 residues. The V segment lost 5 bases and the J segment 12 bases; nucleotides outside the gene matches: 7. Looked up from germline, CDR1 is MNHNY and CDR2 is SVGAGI (reference sequence). For the CDR3, the DNA is TGTGCCAGCAGTCCGGACAGGAGGCGGTACTTC. Translation: CASSPDRRRYF.

DNA of the CDR3: TGTGCCAGCAGTGACGTGGGACATATCCTCACAGATACGCAGTATTTT. The encoded protein is CASSDVGHILTDTQYF. V usage is TRBV6-1 and J usage is TRBJ2-3, with D maybe TRBD1 (6 bases). Trimming left V 3 bases short and J 2 bases short, with 15 bases between. CDR1 and CDR2 from the germline V gene are MNHNS and SASEGT. CDR3 length equals 16 residues.

This sequence joins TRBV7-9 and TRBJ1-3; tentatively, D is TRBD1 (5 bases). Germline V gene data show CDR1 as SEHNR and CDR2 as FQNEAQ (reference sequence). The length of the CDR3 is 14 residues. V gave up 5 bases and J gave up 0 bases, with 8 bases separating them. The CDR3 DNA reads TGTGCCAGCAGCGGGGCCCGCTCTGGAAACACCATATATTTT. Encoded protein: CASSGARSGNTIYF.

This chain uses TRBV9 with TRBJ2-3; D unclear. The CDR3 extends over 13 amino acids. Germline V lookup: CDR1 SGDLS, CDR2 YYNGEE. V was shortened by 2 bases and J by 6 bases, with 10 bases between the two germline ends. The chain's CDR3 is CASSVGVYDTQYF. The CDR3 DNA is TGTGCCAGCAGCGTTGGAGTTTACGATACGCAGTATTTT.